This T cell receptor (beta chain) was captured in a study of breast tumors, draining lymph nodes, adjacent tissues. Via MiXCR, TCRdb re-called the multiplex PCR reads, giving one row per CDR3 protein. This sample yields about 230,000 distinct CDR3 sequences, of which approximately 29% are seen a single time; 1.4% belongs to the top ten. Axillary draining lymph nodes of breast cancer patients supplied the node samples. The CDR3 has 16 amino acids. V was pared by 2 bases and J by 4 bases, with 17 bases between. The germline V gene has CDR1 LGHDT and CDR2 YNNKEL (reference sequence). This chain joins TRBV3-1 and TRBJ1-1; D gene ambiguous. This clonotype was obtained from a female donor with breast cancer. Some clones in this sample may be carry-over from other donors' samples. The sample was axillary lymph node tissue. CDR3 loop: CASSQFQDRRVTEAFF. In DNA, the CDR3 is TGTGCCAGCAGCCAATTTCAGGACCGGAGGGTCACTGAAGCTTTCTTT.